This T cell receptor (beta chain) was captured by sequencing in a study of OX40 agonist ivuxolimab in advanced cancers. Study overall: The patients received ivuxolimab by intravenous route every 2 weeks at 0.01 to 10 mg/kg. A partial response was reached by three patients: one with hepatocellular carcinoma and two with cutaneous melanoma.

Trimming cost V 5 bases and J 4 bases, with 18 bases left between them. The CDR3 runs 15 residues. CDR1 SGHAT and CDR2 FQNNGV come from the germline V gene. With autoimmune disease history or systemic immunosuppression, patients were excluded. TCRdb's copy holds only in-frame clones and misses some; the assay was immunoSEQ multiplex PCR. The table includes around 76,000 clones, nearly 95% detected once. About this clone itself: Its antigen is not known.

General observations from the study: Not determined was the antigen specificity of the expanded peripheral T cells.

This sequence was found in an adult with an advanced solid tumor such as melanoma, head and neck, liver or kidney cancer. V gene TRBV11-2 combines with J gene TRBJ2-7, with no clear D. This specimen consisted of CD4+ or CD8+ T cells sorted from blood, obtained in a trial of the OX40 agonist ivuxolimab. CDR3 residues: CASSGPRTTGYEQYF. CDR3 DNA sequence: TGTGCCAGCAGCGGCCCCCGGACCACCGGTTACGAGCAGTACTTC.